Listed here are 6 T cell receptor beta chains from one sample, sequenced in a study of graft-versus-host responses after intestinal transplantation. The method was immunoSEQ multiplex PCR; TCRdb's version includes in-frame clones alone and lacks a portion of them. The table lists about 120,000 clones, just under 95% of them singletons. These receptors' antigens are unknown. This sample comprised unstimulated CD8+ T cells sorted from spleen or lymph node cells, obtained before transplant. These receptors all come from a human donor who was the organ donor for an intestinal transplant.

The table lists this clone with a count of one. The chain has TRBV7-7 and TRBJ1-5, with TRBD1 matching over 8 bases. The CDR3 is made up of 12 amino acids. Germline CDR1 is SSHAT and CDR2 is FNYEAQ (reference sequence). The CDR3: CARTGIRQPQHF. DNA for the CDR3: TGTGCTAGGACAGGGATTCGGCAGCCCCAGCATTTT.

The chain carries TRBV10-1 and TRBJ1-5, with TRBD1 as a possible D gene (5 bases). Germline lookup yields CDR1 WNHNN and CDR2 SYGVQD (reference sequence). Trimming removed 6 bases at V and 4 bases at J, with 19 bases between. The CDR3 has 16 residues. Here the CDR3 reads CASRSGWGKDNQPQHF. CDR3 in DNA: TGCGCCAGCAGGAGTGGGTGGGGGAAGGATAATCAGCCCCAGCATTTT.

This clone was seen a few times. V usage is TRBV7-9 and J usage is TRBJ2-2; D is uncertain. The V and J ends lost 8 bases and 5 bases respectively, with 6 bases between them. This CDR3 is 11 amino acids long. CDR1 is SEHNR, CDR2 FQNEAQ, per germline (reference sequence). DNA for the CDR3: TGTGCCAGCGAGAATACCGGGGAGCTGTTTTTT. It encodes CASENTGELFF.

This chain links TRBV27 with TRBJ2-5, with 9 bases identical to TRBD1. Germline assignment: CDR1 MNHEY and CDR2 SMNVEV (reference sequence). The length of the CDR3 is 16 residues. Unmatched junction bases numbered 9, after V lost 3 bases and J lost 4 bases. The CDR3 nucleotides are TGTGCCAGCAGTTTCCACAGGGGGCCGAACACAGAGACCCAGTACTTC. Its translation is CASSFHRGPNTETQYF.

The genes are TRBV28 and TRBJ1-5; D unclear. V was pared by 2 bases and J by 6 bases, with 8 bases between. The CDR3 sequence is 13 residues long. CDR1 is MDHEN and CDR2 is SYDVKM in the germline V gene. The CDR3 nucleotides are TGTGCCAGCAGTTTAGATGTTAGTCAGCCCCAGCATTTT. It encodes CASSLDVSQPQHF. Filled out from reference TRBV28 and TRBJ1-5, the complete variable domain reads DVKVTQSSRYLVKRTGEKVFLECVQDMDHENMFWYRQDPGLGLRLIYFSYDVKMKEKGDIPEGYSVSREKKERFSLILESASTNQTSMYLCASSLDVSQPQHFGDGTRLSIL.

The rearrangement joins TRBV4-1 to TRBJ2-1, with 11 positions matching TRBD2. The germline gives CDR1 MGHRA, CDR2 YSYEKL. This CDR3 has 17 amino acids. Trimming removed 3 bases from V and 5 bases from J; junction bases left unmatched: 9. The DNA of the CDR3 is TGCGCCAGCAGCCACAATCCGACTAGCGGGACGAACAATGAGCAGTTCTTC. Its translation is CASSHNPTSGTNNEQFF.